These 7 T cell receptor beta chains were all obtained from the same sample, sequenced in a study of blood T cells in healthy people across ages. A J-beta primer mix and a sample-barcoded 5' primer were used in a second PCR of about 7 to 12 cycles. In TCRdb, the 5' RACE reads were re-called with MiXCR into one record per CDR3 protein. The sample holds hundreds of thousands of distinct CDR3 sequences; around 25% are singletons and the top ten take under 10%. The sample was also reused in another study, on T cells of mothers and their children.

Material: blood. All receptors come from a boy younger than 18 in good health.

This clonotype was recorded a few times. The chain couples TRBV6-5 to TRBJ1-1; D not certain. The CDR3 runs 14 residues. The ends were cut back, 0 bases at V and 1 base at J, with 6 bases in the middle. Per the germline V gene, CDR1 is MNHEY and CDR2 is SVGAGI. CDR3 DNA sequence: TGTGCCAGCAGTTACTCGCGTAAGAACACTGAAGCTTTCTTT. Translating it yields CASSYSRKNTEAFF.

This clonotype was counted a few times. The chain couples TRBV6-5 to TRBJ2-7, with D uncertain. Germline loops: CDR1 MNHEY, CDR2 SVGAGI. The CDR3 runs to 14 residues. Deletions cut 6 bases from V and 2 bases from J, with 14 bases between. In DNA form, the CDR3 reads TGTGCCAGCAGCCCGTCTCGCGTTGCCTACGAGCAGTACTTC. It translates to CASSPSRVAYEQYF.

The J gene is TRBJ1-1, the V gene TRBV29-1; D is ambiguous. This CDR3 contains 10 residues. Germline V gives CDR1 SQVTM, CDR2 ANQGSEA. Trimming removed 1 base from V and 9 bases from J, with 6 bases in between. The CDR3: CSVEAEKAFF. The CDR3 DNA follows: TGCAGCGTTGAAGCGGAAAAAGCTTTCTTT. Looking up the rest from reference TRBV29-1 and TRBJ1-1 gives the full variable domain: SAVISQKPSRDICQRGTSLTIQCQVDSQVTMMFWYRQQPGQSLTLIATANQGSEATYESGFVIDKFPISRPNLTFSTLTVSNMSPEDSSIYLCSVEAEKAFFGQGTRLTVV.

This clonotype was seen more than once but under ten times. The gene calls are TRBV28 and TRBJ1-4; tentatively, D is TRBD1 (5 bases). The CDR3 runs 18 residues. The ends were cut back, 4 bases at V and 3 bases at J, with 21 bases in the middle. Germline loops: CDR1 MDHEN, CDR2 SYDVKM. This CDR3 is CASSSLNRLDNSNEKLFF. CDR3 in DNA: TGTGCCAGCAGTTCACTAAATCGGTTGGACAATTCTAATGAAAAACTGTTTTTT.

The table lists this clonotype with many counts. The chain employs TRBV7-9 and TRBJ1-4, with D possibly TRBD1 on 5 matching bases. Germline CDR1 reads SEHNR; CDR2 reads FQNEAQ (reference sequence). Trimming left V 6 bases short and J 8 bases short, with 13 bases between. The CDR3 spans 13 residues. DNA of the CDR3: TGTGCCAGCAGGGCAAGTTCAGGGGAAAAACTGTTTTTT. Encoded protein: CASRASSGEKLFF.

V gene TRBV20-1 combines with J gene TRBJ2-5; no clear D gene. The DNA end is more similar to TRBJ2-1, so the J call may be wrong. The CDR3 spans 11 residues. Germline V lookup: CDR1 DFQATT, CDR2 SNEGSKA (reference sequence). CDR3 in amino acids: CSAKLNGEQFF. CDR3 nucleotides: TGCAGTGCCAAATTAAATGGTGAGCAGTTCTTC.

The V gene is TRBV7-2, the J gene TRBJ1-6; perhaps TRBD1 as D (5 bases). V dropped 5 bases and J dropped 6 bases, with 8 bases sitting between them. The CDR3 covers 13 residues. Per germline, CDR1 SGHTA and CDR2 FQGNSA. The CDR3 loop reads CASSPGPNSPLHF. The DNA of the CDR3 is TGTGCCAGCAGCCCAGGGCCTAATTCACCCCTCCACTTT.